This T cell receptor beta chain emerged from a study of STAT5B mutations in CD4+ large granular lymphocyte leukemia. This CDR3 is 15 amino acids long. V was pared by 4 bases and J by 4 bases, with 14 bases between. Germline CDR1 and CDR2: LNHDA and SQIVND (reference sequence). The protocol was immunoSEQ multiplex PCR, while the TCRdb copy is restricted to in-frame clones and leaves out a portion. Of some 28,000 clones in the sample, about four fifths were seen once. This receptor was identified in a human donor in good health. The sample comprised CD4+ T cells from blood buffy coats. The rearrangement uses TRBV19 and TRBJ1-5; D gene unclear. The CDR3 is CASSSGRAGNQPQHF. The CDR3 DNA is TGTGCCAGTAGTAGCGGAAGGGCAGGAAATCAGCCCCAGCATTTT.